These 21 T cell receptor beta chains came from one sample sequenced in a study of Ad26.COV2.S vaccination and SARS-CoV-2 variants (dated by TCRdb to about 2021). Library creation used the immunoSEQ multiplex PCR assay. TCRdb stores this immuneACCESS table with in-frame sequences only. Part of the clones is absent; in the studies checked, under half of the shortfall reflects unresolved V genes, and no reason is known for the rest. The sample table contains hundreds of thousands of clones; only one count was recorded for around nine tenths of them. Roughly 4.8% of the sample lies in the top ten. The sample's treatment or condition label is to be understood as: over 15 received Ad26.COV2.S at low or high dose, single or two shots; five or six received placebo; per-sample allocation not given. For vaccine and placebo recipients, repertoires were sequenced using samples collected on day 63 after the first injection.

Specimen: peripheral blood, collected in a trial of Ad26.COV2.S vaccine versus placebo. The receptors here all came from a person between 18 and 65 years old who received the Ad26.COV2.S COVID-19 vaccine or a placebo.

The V and J genes are TRBV2 and TRBJ2-7; 7 positions agree with TRBD1. Per germline, CDR1 SNHLY and CDR2 FYNNEI. The CDR3 contains 14 residues. The V segment lost 7 bases and the J segment 2 bases; nucleotides outside the gene matches: 8. CDR3 nucleotides: TGTGCCAGCACAGAATGGGACAGCCCCTACGAGCAGTACTTC. Amino acids: CASTEWDSPYEQYF. The full variable domain, its missing parts supplied by reference TRBV2 and TRBJ2-7, is EPEVTQTPSHQVTQMGQEVILRCVPISNHLYFYWYRQILGQKVEFLVSFYNNEISEKSEIFDDQFSVERPDGSNFTLKIRSTKLEDSAMYFCASTEWDSPYEQYFGPGTRLTVT.

The CDR3 reads CASSGGGYEQYF. The CDR3 DNA follows: TGTGCCAGCAGCGGGGGCGGTTACGAGCAGTACTTC. The V gene is TRBV6-2 or TRBV6-3, the J gene TRBJ2-7; tentatively, D is TRBD1 or TRBD2 (6 bases each). Germline V gene data show CDR1 as MNHEY and CDR2 as SVGEGT. V was cut by 6 bases and J by 4 bases, with 10 bases left in between. There are 12 residues in the CDR3.

The V and J genes are TRBV27 and TRBJ1-5; D is unclear. Trimming took 6 bases from V and 5 from J, leaving 11 bases between them. The CDR3 is 13 residues long. CDR1 and CDR2 from the germline V gene are MNHEY and SMNVEV (reference sequence). CDR3 region: CASREMEYQPQHF. The CDR3 nucleotides read TGTGCCAGCAGAGAGATGGAGTATCAGCCCCAGCATTTT.

The chain is built from TRBV7-2 and TRBJ2-5; D may be TRBD1 or TRBD2 (5 bases each). The CDR3 has 15 residues. From germline, CDR1 is SGHTA and CDR2 FQGNSA. V dropped 3 bases and J dropped 5 bases, with 16 bases sitting between them. CDR3 loop: CASSFVASGQETQYF. CDR3 nucleotide sequence: TGTGCCAGCAGCTTTGTGGCATCGGGGCAGGAGACCCAGTACTTC.

The chain is built from TRBV5-5 and TRBJ2-1, with TRBD1 matching 8 bases. The CDR3 has 14 amino acids. V lost 0 bases to trimming and J lost 8 bases; unmatched junction nucleotides: 4. The germline V gene has CDR1 SGHKS and CDR2 YYEKEE (reference sequence). In DNA, the CDR3 is TGTGCCAGCAGCTTGGGACAGGGGACTTATGAGCAGTTCTTC. Translating it yields CASSLGQGTYEQFF.

The chain is built from TRBV18 and TRBJ2-1; D is uncertain. This CDR3 region has 15 residues. V dropped 6 bases and J dropped 6 bases, with 18 bases sitting between them. From germline, CDR1 is KGHSH and CDR2 LQKENI. The CDR3 region is CASSPTAPMVNEQFF. CDR3 nucleotide sequence: TGTGCCAGCTCCCCTACTGCCCCAATGGTCAATGAGCAGTTCTTC.

The sample holds a few counts of this clone. The J gene is TRBJ1-1, the V gene TRBV7-9; 9 nucleotides match TRBD1. The V segment lost 5 bases and the J segment 5 bases; nucleotides outside the gene matches: 9. Per germline, CDR1 SEHNR and CDR2 FQNEAQ (reference sequence). CDR3 length equals 15 residues. CDR3 DNA: TGTGCCAGCAGCGCACCGGGACAGGGCAGGACTGAAGCTTTCTTT. Translation: CASSAPGQGRTEAFF.

This chain links TRBV7-8 with TRBJ1-6; no reliable D call. V lost 5 bases to trimming and J lost 7 bases, with 15 bases between them. CDR3 length: 15 residues. Germline V CDR1 and CDR2: SGHVS, FQNEAQ. This CDR3 reads CASSPWRSTNSPLHF. DNA for the CDR3: TGTGCCAGCAGCCCCTGGCGGTCTACCAATTCACCCCTCCACTTT.

The CDR3 reads CASSSTGDHNQPQHF. The CDR3 DNA reads TGTGCCAGCAGCTCGACAGGGGACCACAATCAGCCCCAGCATTTT. The chain uses TRBV6-5 and TRBJ1-5, with 8 bases that match TRBD1. Germline V gene data show CDR1 as MNHEY and CDR2 as SVGAGI. The junction had 7 bases not matched to a gene; V was cut back by 6 bases and J by 3 bases. The CDR3 sequence is 15 residues long.

The genes are TRBV5-5 and TRBJ2-2; TRBD1 aligns across 10 bases. Germline CDR1 SGHKS, CDR2 YYEKEE (reference sequence). There are 18 residues in the CDR3. Unmatched junction bases numbered 5, after V lost 0 bases and J lost 0 bases. CDR3 nucleotides: TGTGCCAGCAGCTTGGGACCCGGGACAGGGGCGAACACCGGGGAGCTGTTTTTT. Protein sequence: CASSLGPGTGANTGELFF.

The genes are TRBV5-1 and TRBJ2-2; maybe TRBD1 (5 bases). This CDR3 contains 15 residues. V was clipped by 1 base and J by 2 bases, with 9 bases between them. CDR1 and CDR2 (germline): SGHRS, YFSETQ. As DNA, the CDR3 is TGCGCCAGCAGCTTGACACAGGCAAACACCGGGGAGCTGTTTTTT. Its protein product is CASSLTQANTGELFF.

This chain uses TRBV2 with TRBJ2-1, with 12 bases fitting TRBD2. The junction had 7 bases not matched to a gene; V was cut back by 4 bases and J by 6 bases. The CDR3 runs 16 residues. Germline CDR1 reads SNHLY; CDR2 reads FYNNEI. CDR3 amino acids: CASSVPLAGGLNEQFF. The CDR3 region has the DNA TGTGCCAGCAGTGTCCCGCTAGCGGGAGGGCTCAATGAGCAGTTCTTC.

The V gene is TRBV28, the J gene TRBJ1-4, with 10 positions matching TRBD1. Germline V gives CDR1 MDHEN, CDR2 SYDVKM. V was pared by 4 bases and J by 8 bases, with 7 bases of the junction left unmatched. The CDR3 runs 15 residues. CDR3: CASSSDRGPREKLFF. The CDR3 bases are TGTGCCAGCAGTTCCGACAGGGGGCCCCGGGAAAAACTGTTTTTT.

On this clone itself: Other DNA sequences in the sample encode the same CDR3. The J gene is TRBJ1-1, the V gene TRBV5-1; the D is unclear. Per the germline V gene, CDR1 is SGHRS and CDR2 is YFSETQ. This CDR3 is built from 13 residues. Trimming removed 4 bases at V and 2 bases at J, with 9 bases between. CDR3 sequence: CASSLTPNTEAFF. In DNA, the CDR3 is TGCGCCAGCAGCCTAACACCAAACACTGAAGCTTTCTTT. Supplemented by reference TRBV5-1 and TRBJ1-1, the full variable domain reads KAGVTQTPRYLIKTRGQQVTLSCSPISGHRSVSWYQQTPGQGLQFLFEYFSETQRNKGNFPGRFSGRQFSNSRSEMNVSTLELGDSALYLCASSLTPNTEAFFGQGTRLTVV.

The gene calls are TRBV12-3 or TRBV12-4 and TRBJ1-4; D is undetermined. Trimming pared 2 bases from V and 7 bases from J, leaving 5 bases between. This CDR3 is 12 amino acids long. CDR3 loop: CASSLSGEKLFF. CDR3 bases: TGTGCCAGCAGTTTATCTGGTGAAAAACTGTTTTTT.

Note on this clone: The same CDR3 can be traced to other DNA sequences in this sample. The CDR3, as DNA: TGTGCCAGTAGTATAGACAGGGGCGATGAGCAGTTCTTC. Its protein product is CASSIDRGDEQFF. The chain is built from TRBV19 and TRBJ2-1, with D possibly TRBD1 on 6 matching bases. CDR3 length equals 13 residues. Per germline, CDR1 LNHDA and CDR2 SQIVND (reference sequence). Between the trimmed V and J ends, which lost 0 bases and 8 bases, there was a span of 8 bases.

V usage is TRBV6-1 and J usage is TRBJ1-2, with no clear D. Trimming took off 1 base at V and 3 bases at J, with 9 bases between the two ends. The CDR3 has 14 residues. Germline CDR1 is MNHNS and CDR2 is SASEGT. For the CDR3, the DNA is TGTGCCAGCAGTGAAGGGAACAGAGACTATGGCTACACCTTC. It encodes CASSEGNRDYGYTF.

Concerning this clone: The sample holds other DNA sequences that translate to the same CDR3. The chain carries TRBV6-1 and TRBJ2-7; D call uncertain. CDR3 length: 13 residues. CDR1 and CDR2 (germline): MNHNS, SASEGT. Trimming pared 0 bases from V and 3 bases from J, leaving 6 bases between. CDR3 nucleotide sequence: TGTGCCAGCAGTGAAGCGGGGAACTACGAGCAGTACTTC. Its translation: CASSEAGNYEQYF.

This chain connects TRBV28 to TRBJ1-1; TRBD1 might be the D (6 bases). Germline values: CDR1 MDHEN, CDR2 SYDVKM. This CDR3 has 15 amino acids. V lost 4 bases and J lost 0, with 12 bases in between. The CDR3 here is CASSSLTGLNTEAFF. The CDR3 DNA reads as TGTGCCAGCAGTTCGTTGACAGGACTGAACACTGAAGCTTTCTTT.

V and J are TRBV6-6 and TRBJ2-1; TRBD2 matches 12 bases. The CDR3 covers 15 residues. V lost 4 bases, J lost 9 bases, and 7 bases stayed unmatched. CDR1 MNHNY and CDR2 SVGAGI come from the germline V gene (reference sequence). For the CDR3, the DNA is TGTGCCAGCAGTTCAGCTAGCGGGGGGGCCGTTGAGCAGTTCTTC. It yields the protein CASSSASGGAVEQFF.

The rearrangement joins TRBV27 to TRBJ1-1, with D possibly matching TRBD1 (5 bases). The CDR3 has 13 amino acids. Germline CDR1 reads MNHEY; CDR2 reads SMNVEV (reference sequence). Deletions cut 5 bases from V and 1 base from J, with 8 bases between. The CDR3 DNA is TGTGCCAGCAGTATCAGGGAGAACACTGAAGCTTTCTTT. Its protein is CASSIRENTEAFF.